These 11 T cell receptor beta chains were sequenced from one sample in a study of T cell responses to AZD1222 COVID-19 vaccine. The table came from immunoSEQ multiplex PCR; TCRdb's copy has only in-frame clones and leaves some out. Of around 120,000 clones in the sample, 84% were seen once. The starting material was peripheral blood, obtained 28 days after the second AZD1222 dose. The receptors were gathered from an adult who received the AZD1222 COVID-19 vaccine.

V usage is TRBV2 and J usage is TRBJ1-4, with D possibly being TRBD1 (6 bases). Germline CDR1 reads SNHLY; CDR2 reads FYNNEI. V was clipped by 6 bases and J by 8 bases, with 13 bases between them. The CDR3 consists of 13 residues. CDR3 in amino acids: CASRYRVGEKLFF. The CDR3, as DNA: TGTGCCAGCAGGTACAGGGTAGGCGAAAAACTGTTTTTT. Combining the CDR3 with reference TRBV2 and TRBJ1-4 gives the whole variable domain EPEVTQTPSHQVTQMGQEVILRCVPISNHLYFYWYRQILGQKVEFLVSFYNNEISEKSEIFDDQFSVERPDGSNFTLKIRSTKLEDSAMYFCASRYRVGEKLFFGSGTQLSVL.

This chain uses TRBV7-3 with TRBJ2-1, with TRBD1 identical over 8 bases. V gave up 5 bases and J gave up 0 bases; unmatched junction bases: 3. Germline V gives CDR1 SGHTA, CDR2 FQGTGA. The CDR3 extends over 15 amino acids. The CDR3 sequence: CASSRDRSSYNEQFF. As DNA, the CDR3 is TGTGCCAGCAGCCGGGACAGGAGCTCCTACAATGAGCAGTTCTTC. Full variable domain (missing parts from reference TRBV7-3 and TRBJ2-1): GAGVSQTPSNKVTEKGKYVELRCDPISGHTALYWYRQSLGQGPEFLIYFQGTGAADDSGLPNDRFFAVRPEGSVSTLKIQRTERGDSAVYLCASSRDRSSYNEQFFGPGTRLTVL.

The chain combines TRBV27 with TRBJ1-1; TRBD1 aligns across 10 bases. The V segment lost 1 base and the J segment 4 bases; nucleotides outside the gene matches: 3. The CDR3 consists of 15 residues. From germline, CDR1 is MNHEY and CDR2 SMNVEV (reference sequence). DNA for the CDR3: TGTGCCAGCAGTTTATGGACAGGGGGTAGCACTGAAGCTTTCTTT. It yields the protein CASSLWTGGSTEAFF.

This clone was recorded only once. The chain has TRBV6-2 or TRBV6-3 and TRBJ2-1, with TRBD2 identical over 8 bases. V lost 6 bases, J lost 6 bases, and 10 bases stayed unmatched. Germline assignment: CDR1 MNHEY and CDR2 SVGEGT. The CDR3 covers 15 residues. The CDR3 spells CASSGTRGAANEQFF. The CDR3 coding sequence is TGTGCCAGCAGCGGGACTAGGGGGGCGGCCAATGAGCAGTTCTTC.

The V call is TRBV4-2, the J call TRBJ1-6; TRBD1 aligns across 7 bases. The germline V gene encodes CDR1 LGHNA and CDR2 YNFKEQ. The CDR3 is 14 amino acids. V trimming: 2 bases; J trimming: 13 bases; junction bases outside the gene matches: 8. CDR3 bases: TGTGCCAGCAGCCAATTTCAAACAGGGGATCCCCTCCACTTT. Its protein is CASSQFQTGDPLHF.

This clone was observed a handful of times. The chain has TRBV14 and TRBJ1-1; D is undetermined. The CDR3 has 16 amino acids. Germline CDR1 SGHDN, CDR2 FVKESK. Deletions cut 0 bases from V and 4 bases from J, with 15 bases between. CDR3 in amino acids: CASSQDVQALVTEAFF. The CDR3 DNA sequence: TGTGCCAGCAGCCAAGACGTTCAGGCCCTCGTCACTGAAGCTTTCTTT.

This clone was recorded a few times. V is TRBV13 and J is TRBJ1-5, with TRBD1 matching over 7 bases. Germline CDR1 is PRHDT and CDR2 is FYEKMQ (reference sequence). This CDR3 has 15 amino acids. V lost 3 bases to trimming and J lost 6 bases; unmatched junction nucleotides: 8. CDR3 loop: CASSFGDREGQPQHF. Written as DNA, the CDR3 is TGTGCCAGCAGCTTTGGCGACAGGGAGGGTCAGCCCCAGCATTTT.

A single count supports this clone. The J gene is TRBJ1-1, the V gene TRBV3-1 (or the pseudogene TRBV3-2), with a tentative D call TRBD1 (6 bases). The V gene's germline CDR1 is LGHDT and CDR2 YNNKEL (reference sequence). V lost 6 bases, J lost 6 bases, and 17 bases lay in between. This CDR3 is 14 amino acids long. CDR3 loop: CASRPTGSFPEAFF. The CDR3 region has the DNA TGTGCCAGCAGACCCACAGGGTCCTTCCCTGAAGCTTTCTTT.

V gene TRBV25-1 combines with J gene TRBJ2-7, with a tentative D call TRBD1 (6 bases). In germline, CDR1 is MGHDK, CDR2 SYGVNS. V was clipped by 8 bases and J by 3 bases, with 17 bases between them. The CDR3 totals 14 residues. This chain's CDR3 is CASARRGRVYEQYF. The CDR3 DNA is TGTGCCAGCGCCCGCAGGGGCAGGGTCTACGAGCAGTACTTC.

The genes are TRBV9 and TRBJ2-3; the D gene is possibly TRBD2 (5 bases). The CDR3 runs to 14 residues. Germline V gene lookup returns CDR1 SGDLS and CDR2 YYNGEE. V lost 0 bases and J lost 2, with 7 bases in between. The CDR3 coding sequence is TGTGCCAGCAGCGTAGAGGGAGACACAGATACGCAGTATTTT. Amino acids: CASSVEGDTDTQYF.

The V and J genes are TRBV28 and TRBJ1-3, with unresolved D. The CDR3 has 13 amino acids. CDR1 and CDR2 from the germline V gene are MDHEN and SYDVKM. V was trimmed by 10 bases and J by 0 bases, leaving 10 bases between them. CDR3 region: CATVLSSGNTIYF. The CDR3 DNA is TGTGCCACCGTCCTCAGCTCTGGAAACACCATATATTTT.